Listed below are T cell receptor beta chains from one sample, sequenced in a study of cytomegalovirus exposure and HLA in healthy donors. Clones were sequenced by immunoSEQ multiplex PCR, and TCRdb holds only the in-frame ones, with some missing. The sample contains roughly 100,000 clones, 71% of which appear only once. Sequenced: PBMCs. The receptors originated from a female donor in good health and CMV-seronegative. Each CDR3 is given with its conserved first and last residue. Each record gives: CDR3 length, clone size, V gene, J gene, D gene, CDR3 protein, CDR3 DNA. D genes are given only for firm matches. Rows give clone size only sometimes, using once, few, many, or a class for an expanded clone.

CDR3 length: 12
clone size: NA
V gene: TRBV5-1
J gene: TRBJ2-7
D gene: TRBD2
CDR3 protein: CASSLGTSEQYF
CDR3 DNA: TGCGCCAGCAGCTTGGGGACTAGCGAGCAGTACTTC

CDR3 length: 12
clone size: NA
V gene: TRBV7-2
J gene: TRBJ2-7
D gene: NA
CDR3 protein: CASSQFAGEQYF
CDR3 DNA: TGTGCCAGCAGCCAATTTGCCGGCGAGCAGTACTTC

CDR3 length: 10
clone size: NA
V gene: TRBV20-1
J gene: TRBJ2-7
D gene: NA
CDR3 protein: CSARDNEQYF
CDR3 DNA: TGCAGTGCTAGAGACAACGAGCAGTACTTC

CDR3 length: 13
clone size: NA
V gene: TRBV6-5
J gene: TRBJ2-5
D gene: TRBD2
CDR3 protein: CASSMTSEETQYF
CDR3 DNA: TGTGCCAGCAGCATGACTAGCGAAGAGACCCAGTACTTC

CDR3 length: 13
clone size: NA
V gene: TRBV6-5
J gene: TRBJ2-3
D gene: NA
CDR3 protein: CASSLISTDTQYF
CDR3 DNA: TGTGCCAGCAGTCTAATTAGCACAGATACGCAGTATTTT

CDR3 length: 20
clone size: NA
V gene: TRBV10-3
J gene: TRBJ2-1
D gene: TRBD2
CDR3 protein: CAISESSGIAGGSTYNEQFF
CDR3 DNA: TGTGCCATCAGTGAGTCCTCGGGGATAGCGGGAGGAAGTACCTACAATGAGCAGTTCTTC

CDR3 length: 14
clone size: NA
V gene: TRBV27
J gene: TRBJ1-1
D gene: NA
CDR3 protein: CASSLSWDGSEAFF
CDR3 DNA: TGTGCCAGCAGTTTATCGTGGGACGGGAGTGAAGCTTTCTTT

CDR3 length: 16
clone size: NA
V gene: TRBV4-1
J gene: TRBJ2-3
D gene: NA
CDR3 protein: CASSPRVEAGGDTQYF
CDR3 DNA: TGCGCCAGCAGCCCCCGAGTCGAAGCTGGAGGAGATACGCAGTATTTT

CDR3 length: 16
clone size: few
V gene: TRBV4-3
J gene: TRBJ2-7
D gene: NA
CDR3 protein: CASSQEGGKGITKQYF
CDR3 DNA: TGCGCCAGCAGCCAAGAAGGCGGGAAAGGTATTACAAAGCAGTACTTC

CDR3 length: 15
clone size: once
V gene: TRBV10-1
J gene: TRBJ2-7
D gene: TRBD2
CDR3 protein: CASSGEEGLAYEQYF
CDR3 DNA: TGCGCCAGCAGTGGGGAGGAGGGACTAGCCTACGAGCAGTACTTC

CDR3 length: 17
clone size: few
V gene: TRBV7-8
J gene: TRBJ1-2
D gene: NA
CDR3 protein: CASSLNGGPVSNYGYTF
CDR3 DNA: TGTGCCAGCAGCTTAAACGGAGGACCAGTCTCTAACTATGGCTACACCTTC

CDR3 length: 15
clone size: NA
V gene: TRBV11-2
J gene: TRBJ2-7
D gene: TRBD2
CDR3 protein: CASSLTSGRFYEQYF
CDR3 DNA: TGTGCCAGCAGCTTGACTAGCGGGAGGTTTTACGAGCAGTACTTC

CDR3 length: 14
clone size: once
V gene: TRBV2
J gene: TRBJ2-2
D gene: NA
CDR3 protein: CASKGSVNTGELFF
CDR3 DNA: TGTGCCAGCAAGGGTAGCGTGAACACCGGGGAGCTGTTTTTT

CDR3 length: 13
clone size: NA
V gene: TRBV6-1
J gene: TRBJ2-7
D gene: NA
CDR3 protein: CASSPGQFYEQYF
CDR3 DNA: TGTGCCAGCAGCCCTGGACAGTTCTACGAGCAGTACTTC

CDR3 length: 17
clone size: NA
V gene: TRBV27
J gene: TRBJ2-6
D gene: NA
CDR3 protein: CASSFLPLGSGANVLTF
CDR3 DNA: TGTGCCAGCAGTTTCCTCCCCCTAGGCTCTGGGGCCAACGTCCTGACTTTC

CDR3 length: 15
clone size: NA
V gene: TRBV11-2
J gene: TRBJ2-1
D gene: TRBD2
CDR3 protein: CASSRLASAYNEQFF
CDR3 DNA: TGTGCCAGCAGCAGACTAGCGTCCGCCTACAATGAGCAGTTCTTC